Here is one T cell receptor beta chain with its context. Noted time point: after trial treatment. Treatment noted: LDRT plus nivolumab, ipilimumab, low-dose cyclophosphamide and aspirin (RACIN trial). This sample is part of a study of low-dose radiotherapy and immunotherapy resistance in tumors. Across the study: One day prior to radiation and immunotherapy, intravenous cyclophosphamide at 200 mg/m2 was given, repeated every two weeks.

Alpha- and beta-chain coverage of first-strand cDNA came from TRAV- and TRBV-specific primers. TCRs were put through 20 PCR cycles of amplification with Phusion. A constant-region primer and the V-primer adapter served as the primer pair. TCRdb ran MiXCR on the reads and lists one entry per CDR3 protein. The data contain nearly 60,000 distinct CDR3 sequences, about 23% of them singletons. The germline CDR1 and CDR2 sequences are SGHVS and FQNEAQ. Trimming removed 1 base from V and 5 bases from J; junction bases left unmatched: 6. The CDR3 is 16 residues long. This specimen consisted of PBMCs, obtained after low-dose radiotherapy plus immunotherapy. J is TRBJ2-5 and V is TRBV7-8; 11 bases are a match to TRBD2. The sequence derives from a male donor with prostate cancer. CDR3 protein: CASSLGIAGGPETQYF. DNA for the CDR3: TGTGCCAGCAGCTTAGGGATAGCGGGAGGGCCTGAGACCCAGTACTTC.